This T cell receptor (beta chain) appears in the sequencing data of a study of beta chain features in type 1 diabetes. V dropped 7 bases and J dropped 4; count of bases not matched to a gene: 11. Germline V gene sequence: CDR1 SQVTM, CDR2 ANQGSEA. This CDR3 comprises 14 residues. Expressed TCRB transcripts were sequenced because the entire RNA isolate underwent reverse transcription. Using immunoSEQ multiplex PCR, the repertoire was profiled, and TCRdb retains in-frame clones only, with some absent. Among 450,000 to 550,000 clones listed, approximately 30% were seen once. Sequences were obtained from naive CD4+ T cells from blood. This clonotype was obtained from a man aged 18 to 35 in good health. The chain joins TRBV29-1 to TRBJ2-7; 9 positions match TRBD2. The CDR3 spells CSAGEPSGIYEQYF. In DNA, the CDR3 is TGCAGCGCCGGAGAGCCTAGCGGGATTTACGAGCAGTACTTC.